The 9 T cell receptor beta chains reported below all come from one sample, sequenced in a study of blood T cells in healthy people across ages. The second PCR ran roughly 6 to 12 cycles with a sample-barcoded 5' primer and J-beta primers. TCRdb redid the calling of the 5' RACE reads with MiXCR, one entry per CDR3 protein. The sample holds roughly 1,500,000 distinct CDR3 sequences, 34% seen once. Sample: blood. The receptors derive from a woman in her thirties in good health.

The chain recombines TRBV5-1 with TRBJ2-3; possible D gene TRBD1, 5 bases. CDR3 length: 13 residues. Germline V gene sequence: CDR1 SGHRS, CDR2 YFSETQ. The ends were cut back, 5 bases at V and 2 bases at J, with 9 bases in the middle. CDR3 nucleotide sequence: TGCGCCAGCAGGACAGCCTTCACAGATACGCAGTATTTT. Translation: CASRTAFTDTQYF.

This clonotype occurred many times. The gene calls are TRBV9 and TRBJ2-3; D is ambiguous. V shed 3 bases and J shed 3 bases, with 11 bases lying between them. CDR1 and CDR2 (germline): SGDLS, YYNGEE. The CDR3 contains 14 residues. In DNA, the CDR3 is TGTGCCAGCAGCGGTAGCTTCGCGACAGATACGCAGTATTTT. This codes for CASSGSFATDTQYF.

The chain joins TRBV10-3 to TRBJ2-2; no firm D call. Germline CDR1 and CDR2: ENHRY and SYGVKD. Trimming pared 4 bases from V and 8 bases from J, leaving 17 bases between. The CDR3 loop spans 15 amino acids. In DNA form, the CDR3 reads TGTGCCATCAGTGGAAGCCTGGTCAGGCCAGGGGAGCTGTTTTTT. It yields the protein CAISGSLVRPGELFF.

The genes are TRBV28 and TRBJ2-5, with 8 bases matching TRBD2. This CDR3 has 13 amino acids. The J segment lost 11 bases and the V segment lost 3 bases, leaving 8 bases of the junction unmatched. Germline values: CDR1 MDHEN, CDR2 SYDVKM. The chain's CDR3 is CASSFRLAGEQYF. The DNA for the CDR3 is TGTGCCAGCAGTTTTCGCCTAGCGGGTGAGCAGTACTTC.

A few counts support this clonotype. This rearrangement joins TRBV6-6 to TRBJ1-2; TRBD1 agrees at 9 bases. This CDR3 region has 14 residues. Trimming removed 5 bases from V and 2 bases from J; junction bases left unmatched: 3. Germline V CDR1 and CDR2: MNHNY, SVGAGI (reference sequence). The chain's CDR3 is CASSTTGGNYGYTF. The CDR3 DNA reads TGTGCCAGCAGTACGACAGGGGGAAACTATGGCTACACCTTC.

This chain joins TRBV10-2 and TRBJ2-4; no reliable D call. The end of the DNA aligns better with TRBJ2-7, so the J call may be wrong. Germline V gives CDR1 WSHSY, CDR2 SAAADI. CDR3 length equals 13 residues. CDR3 sequence (DNA): TGCGCCAGCAGAGCGAGCAGGAGCGACGAGCAGTACTTC. Amino acid sequence: CASRASRSDEQYF.

This chain links TRBV9 with TRBJ2-6; D ambiguous. CDR1 and CDR2 from the germline V gene are SGDLS and YYNGEE. V was pared by 1 base and J by 3 bases, with 5 bases between. This CDR3 region has 14 residues. As DNA, the CDR3 is TGTGCCAGCAGCGTAACTCTTGGGGCCAACGTCCTGACTTTC. This sequence encodes CASSVTLGANVLTF.

To note about this clonotype: This may be a read error: a much more frequent sequence differs by one nucleotide. The rearrangement joins TRBV29-1 to TRBJ2-1; the match to TRBD2 covers 11 bases. TRBJ2-7 matches the DNA end more closely, so the J call is doubtful. Germline lookup yields CDR1 SQVTM and CDR2 ANQGSEA. The CDR3 sequence is 15 residues long. Written as DNA, the CDR3 is TGCAGCGTTGAAGGGACTAGCGGGCTTAACAATGAGCAGTACTTC. Translating gives CSVEGTSGLNNEQYF.

The table lists this clonotype with a few counts. The J gene is TRBJ2-7, the V gene TRBV7-2; TRBD2 matches at 8 bases. The CDR3 sequence is 17 residues long. Losses at the gene ends were 1 base for V and 3 bases for J; bases not matched to a gene: 11. Germline V lookup: CDR1 SGHTA, CDR2 FQGNSA. CDR3 amino acids: CASSLVGGGFSYYEQYF. Here the CDR3 DNA reads TGTGCCAGCAGCTTAGTAGGCGGGGGGTTCTCGTACTACGAGCAGTACTTC.